This TCR beta chain comes out of a study of T cell responses to AZD1222 COVID-19 vaccine. Across the study: The analysis combined second doses at about 4 or about 12 weeks. Findings and caveats of the study: Spike-spanning, vaccine-associated CD4 TCRs were dominant at 160-218 and 743-854.

The table came from immunoSEQ multiplex PCR; TCRdb's copy has only in-frame clones and leaves some out. The table includes 130,000 or so clones, 85% to 95% detected once. As for this clone: No antigen is known for it.

The CDR3 loop spans 15 amino acids. Germline CDR1 MGHRA, CDR2 YSYEKL. V was pared by 6 bases and J by 0 bases, with 6 bases of the junction left unmatched. This TCR derives from an adult in good health. Here the sequenced sample was peripheral blood, taken on day 0 of AZD1222 vaccination. This chain connects TRBV4-1 to TRBJ1-2, with 8 positions matching TRBD1. This CDR3 is CASRGSDRANYGYTF. The CDR3 region has the DNA TGCGCCAGCAGGGGGTCGGACAGGGCTAACTATGGCTACACCTTC.